The 26 T cell receptor beta chains presented below share a single source sample, sequenced in a study of T cells in Graves' hyperthyroidism and ophthalmopathy (dated by TCRdb to the late 2010s). Receptor libraries were prepared by multiplex PCR. Instrument on record: Illumina HiSeq 2000. TCR beta CDR3 regions were amplified from RNA transcripts. The TCR CDR3 was subjected to a first round of RT-PCR using the HTBI primer set and the Qiagen OneStep RT-PCR kit. TCRdb trimmed the raw reads at Q25, called clones with MiXCR and kept productive beta chains. Merged by CDR3 protein, the rows form single entries marked with the most common genes and DNA. This sample is represented by a few hundred thousand distinct CDR3 sequences; roughly 14% of them were singletons. Less than 6% of the sample belongs to the ten largest clones. Sequencing was performed on blood. Source of these receptors: a woman between 25 and 40 years old with Graves' hyperthyroidism that later progressed to Graves' ophthalmopathy.

This clonotype has only a few counts. The V gene is TRBV18, the J gene TRBJ1-5, with 8 bases lining up with TRBD1. V trimming: 4 bases; J trimming: 4 bases; junction bases outside the gene matches: 6. The CDR3 spans 15 residues. The germline CDR1 and CDR2 sequences are KGHSH and LQKENI. CDR3 nucleotide sequence: TGTGCCAGCTCACGGGGACAGGTTCGGAATCAGCCCCAGCATTTT. Translated, it gives CASSRGQVRNQPQHF.

In this sample, this clonotype turned up many times. J is TRBJ1-5 and V is TRBV6-2 or TRBV6-3, with D tentatively TRBD1 (6 bases). V was trimmed by 10 bases and J by 0 bases, leaving 19 bases between them. The CDR3 loop spans 16 amino acids. Germline V gene lookup returns CDR1 MNHEY and CDR2 SVGEGT. The chain's CDR3 is CATGQIRGYSNQPQHF. The CDR3 bases are TGTGCCACCGGACAGATTCGGGGCTATAGCAATCAGCCCCAGCATTTT.

The chain links TRBV30 to TRBJ2-1; 7 positions match TRBD2. V lost 0 bases, J lost 7 bases, and 9 bases stayed unmatched. Germline V gene data show CDR1 as GTSNPN and CDR2 as SVGIG (reference sequence). CDR3 length: 15 residues. In nucleotides, the CDR3 is TGTGCCTGGAGTGTGGGGGGAGGGCCTCTTAATGAGCAGTTCTTC. Protein sequence: CAWSVGGGPLNEQFF.

This clonotype was detected many times. The J gene is TRBJ1-2, the V gene TRBV18, with 8 bases fitting TRBD1. Unmatched junction bases numbered 9, after V lost 5 bases and J lost 4 bases. The CDR3 contains 15 residues. Germline V lookup: CDR1 KGHSH, CDR2 LQKENI. CDR3 bases: TGTGCCAGCTCATCCACGACAGGGGCTTCCTATGGCTACACCTTC. Protein: CASSSTTGASYGYTF.

The chain joins TRBV19 to TRBJ2-6; D possibly corresponds to TRBD1 (5 bases). V was trimmed by 2 bases and J by 2 bases, leaving 16 bases between them. CDR1 is LNHDA, CDR2 SQIVND, per germline (reference sequence). There are 18 residues in the CDR3. In nucleotides, the CDR3 is TGTGCCAGTAGTATACGTGGCCCAGGGTCCACTGGGGCCAACGTCCTGACTTTC. As protein: CASSIRGPGSTGANVLTF.

At least ten counts were recorded for this clonotype. Here the CDR3 DNA reads TGTGCCTGGAGTGTAGGGGGATATAACTATGGCTACACCTTC. This codes for CAWSVGGYNYGYTF. The chain combines TRBV30 with TRBJ1-2; a weak D match, TRBD1 (6 bases). Germline values: CDR1 GTSNPN, CDR2 SVGIG (reference sequence). Trimming took off 0 bases at V and 1 base at J, with 9 bases between the two ends. There are 14 residues in the CDR3.

This chain links TRBV18 with TRBJ2-7; D is undetermined. The CDR3 totals 15 residues. Germline V CDR1 and CDR2: KGHSH, LQKENI. The V and J ends lost 0 bases and 2 bases respectively, with 11 bases between them. The CDR3 nucleotides are TGTGCCAGCTCACCACCCTCTACCGGACCCTACGAGCAGTACTTC. This encodes CASSPPSTGPYEQYF.

This clonotype has ten or more counts. V usage is TRBV13 and J usage is TRBJ2-1, with 9 bases matching TRBD2. Germline CDR1 PRHDT, CDR2 FYEKMQ (reference sequence). The CDR3 has 17 amino acids. V was clipped by 1 base and J by 5 bases; unmatched bases: 9. The DNA of the CDR3 is TGTGCCAGCAGCTTAGATCTTAGGGCTAGCGGGAACAATGAGCAGTTCTTC. Encoded protein: CASSLDLRASGNNEQFF.

This clonotype was seen a few times. DNA of the CDR3: TGTGCCACCAGTGATTGGGATAGCGGGAGAACAGATACGCAGTATTTT. Amino acids: CATSDWDSGRTDTQYF. V is TRBV24-1 and J is TRBJ2-3, with 9 bases aligning to TRBD2. This CDR3 has 16 amino acids. Germline assignment: CDR1 KGHDR and CDR2 SFDVKD. Unmatched junction bases numbered 5, after V lost 2 bases and J lost 3 bases.

This rearrangement joins TRBV30 to TRBJ2-5; 16 positions agree with TRBD2. Germline CDR1 GTSNPN, CDR2 SVGIG (reference sequence). The CDR3 runs 17 residues. The junction had 6 bases not matched to a gene; V was cut back by 0 bases and J by 5 bases. The CDR3 coding sequence is TGTGCCTGGAGTGTTGGGACTAGCGGGAGGGCCCGGGAGACCCAGTACTTC. Translated: CAWSVGTSGRARETQYF. Full variable domain (missing parts from reference TRBV30 and TRBJ2-5): SQTIHQWPATLVQPVGSPLSLECTVEGTSNPNLYWYRQAAGRGLQLLFYSVGIGQISSEVPQNLSASRPQDRQFILSSKKLLLSDSGFYLCAWSVGTSGRARETQYFGPGTRLLVL.

The rearrangement uses TRBV7-3 and TRBJ2-1; D perhaps matches TRBD2 (7 bases). Germline lookup yields CDR1 SGHTA and CDR2 FQGTGA. The ends were cut back, 8 bases at V and 7 bases at J, with 15 bases in the middle. This CDR3 has 13 residues. The CDR3 spells CASGSGGPNEQFF. The CDR3 DNA reads as TGTGCCAGCGGGTCCGGGGGGCCGAATGAGCAGTTCTTC.

This clonotype was seen repeatedly, ten times or more. The V call is TRBV9, the J call TRBJ2-5; weak D call: TRBD2 (7 bases). Germline CDR1 and CDR2: SGDLS and YYNGEE. V was trimmed by 0 bases and J by 2 bases, leaving 29 bases between them. The length of the CDR3 is 21 residues. CDR3 sequence (DNA): TGTGCCAGCAGCGTAGGAGTACGAGTGCAGGGGATGCGGGAGTTACAAGAGACCCAGTACTTC. Residues: CASSVGVRVQGMRELQETQYF.

The chain carries TRBV24-1 and TRBJ2-1; D possibly corresponds to TRBD2 (6 bases). The CDR3 extends over 14 amino acids. Germline V lookup: CDR1 KGHDR, CDR2 SFDVKD. V was clipped by 6 bases and J by 8 bases, with 16 bases between them. In nucleotides, the CDR3 is TGTGCCACCAGTCCCGGAGGGCCGAGGGATGAGCAGTTCTTC. It encodes CATSPGGPRDEQFF.

The chain is built from TRBV6-1 and TRBJ2-1; possible D gene TRBD2, 6 bases. CDR3 length equals 15 residues. Germline CDR1 is MNHNS and CDR2 is SASEGT. V dropped 9 bases and J dropped 6 bases, with 21 bases sitting between them. CDR3 DNA: TGTGCCAGAATACCACGTTTGTTGGGAGGCAATGAGCAGTTCTTC. This sequence encodes CARIPRLLGGNEQFF.

The gene calls are TRBV4-1 and TRBJ1-3; maybe TRBD1 (6 bases). The germline CDR1 and CDR2 sequences are MGHRA and YSYEKL. The V gene lost 0 bases and the J gene lost 3 bases, with 15 bases spanning the gap. This CDR3 is 17 amino acids long. Here the CDR3 reads CASSQEPLTGSGNTIYF. As DNA, the CDR3 is TGCGCCAGCAGCCAAGAACCATTAACAGGGAGTGGAAACACCATATATTTT.

This clonotype was detected only a few times. The chain carries TRBV27 and TRBJ1-2; a possible D gene is TRBD1 (6 bases). Germline CDR1 and CDR2: MNHEY and SMNVEV (reference sequence). The germline V and J ends were trimmed by 4 bases and 6 bases, with 15 bases remaining between them. The CDR3 covers 14 residues. CDR3 loop: CASSYAGAIDGYTF. The CDR3 nucleotides are TGTGCCAGCAGTTACGCAGGGGCCATAGATGGCTACACCTTC.

This clonotype was seen repeatedly, ten times or more. The genes are TRBV5-6 and TRBJ2-3; D is ambiguous. The CDR3 is 13 amino acids. V lost 2 bases, J lost 2 bases, and 6 bases lay in between. The germline V gene has CDR1 SGHDT and CDR2 YYEEEE. The CDR3 sequence: CASSFGITDTQYF. CDR3 coding DNA: TGTGCCAGCAGCTTTGGTATCACAGATACGCAGTATTTT.

This clonotype was counted only a few times. This sequence joins TRBV5-1 and TRBJ2-3; tentatively, D is TRBD1 (6 bases). This CDR3 region has 17 residues. V dropped 3 bases and J dropped 6 bases, with 23 bases sitting between them. CDR1 and CDR2 from the germline V gene are SGHRS and YFSETQ. The CDR3 coding sequence is TGCGCCAGCAGCTCGCTCACTTGGGGGCGGATCACTGATACGCAGTATTTT. Protein product: CASSSLTWGRITDTQYF. Looking up the rest from reference TRBV5-1 and TRBJ2-3 gives the full variable domain: KAGVTQTPRYLIKTRGQQVTLSCSPISGHRSVSWYQQTPGQGLQFLFEYFSETQRNKGNFPGRFSGRQFSNSRSEMNVSTLELGDSALYLCASSSLTWGRITDTQYFGPGTRLTVL.

This clonotype was recorded many times. This chain uses TRBV12-3 or TRBV12-4 with TRBJ1-2; no clear D. V lost 6 bases and J 4 bases, leaving 12 bases between the germline ends. This CDR3 contains 13 residues. The CDR3: CASSLEVLYGYTF. The CDR3 region has the DNA TGTGCCAGCAGCCTAGAAGTCCTCTATGGCTACACCTTC.

V gene TRBV29-1 combines with J gene TRBJ1-2; 9 positions match TRBD1. Germline CDR1 reads SQVTM; CDR2 reads ANQGSEA. This CDR3 region has 13 residues. Unmatched junction bases numbered 9, after V lost 7 bases and J lost 6 bases. CDR3 nucleotides: TGCAGCGCCACAGGGGGCGCAGGTAATGGCTACACCTTC. It is translated as CSATGGAGNGYTF. Supplemented by reference TRBV29-1 and TRBJ1-2, the full variable domain reads SAVISQKPSRDICQRGTSLTIQCQVDSQVTMMFWYRQQPGQSLTLIATANQGSEATYESGFVIDKFPISRPNLTFSTLTVSNMSPEDSSIYLCSATGGAGNGYTFGSGTRLTVV.

Only one count was recorded for this clonotype. V is TRBV27 and J is TRBJ2-4; 12 bases agree with TRBD1. Germline loops: CDR1 MNHEY, CDR2 SMNVEV (reference sequence). J was trimmed by 2 bases and V by 11 bases; bases with no gene match: 10. The CDR3 sequence is 16 residues long. The CDR3, as DNA: TGTGCCCAAGGCGGGACAGGGGGCGAATCCAAAAACATTCAGTACTTC. As protein: CAQGGTGGESKNIQYF.

The chain has TRBV5-1 and TRBJ1-1, with D unresolved. V lost 6 bases to trimming and J lost 1 base, with 13 bases between them. The CDR3 sequence is 14 residues long. Germline V gene data show CDR1 as SGHRS and CDR2 as YFSETQ. This CDR3 is CASNSGPSNTEAFF. CDR3 nucleotides: TGCGCCAGCAATTCAGGACCCTCGAACACTGAAGCTTTCTTT.

At least ten counts were recorded for this clonotype. The chain employs TRBV6-5 and TRBJ2-3, with 7 bases fitting TRBD2. Looked up from germline, CDR1 is MNHEY and CDR2 is SVGAGI. With V trimmed by 2 bases and J by 4 bases, 6 bases remained unmatched. The CDR3 has 15 residues. The CDR3 region has the DNA TGTGCCAGCAGTTACGTCGGCGGGAGTTCAGATACGCAGTATTTT. Translated, it gives CASSYVGGSSDTQYF.

At least ten counts were recorded for this clonotype. The rearrangement uses TRBV2 and TRBJ2-7, with 14 bases fitting TRBD2. CDR1 and CDR2 from the germline V gene are SNHLY and FYNNEI. The CDR3 has 15 residues. V gave up 5 bases and J gave up 5 bases; unmatched junction bases: 5. The CDR3 is CASSITGLAGDEQYF. CDR3 DNA sequence: TGTGCCAGCAGTATTACGGGACTAGCGGGAGACGAGCAGTACTTC. The whole variable domain, filled in from reference TRBV2 and TRBJ2-7, reads EPEVTQTPSHQVTQMGQEVILRCVPISNHLYFYWYRQILGQKVEFLVSFYNNEISEKSEIFDDQFSVERPDGSNFTLKIRSTKLEDSAMYFCASSITGLAGDEQYFGPGTRLTVT.

The chain joins TRBV6-9 to TRBJ2-2, with 10 nucleotides matching TRBD2. This CDR3 spans 15 amino acids. With V trimmed by 3 bases and J by 5 bases, 3 bases remained unmatched. CDR1 and CDR2 (germline): MNHGY, SVAAGI. The CDR3 protein is CASSYETSGTGELFF. CDR3 in DNA: TGTGCCAGCAGTTACGAGACTAGCGGGACCGGGGAGCTGTTTTTT.

This clonotype showed up just a few times. This may arise from a read error, as a much more abundant clone is one base away. In this CDR3 the conserved last residue, phenylalanine or tryptophan, is missing, so a read error is likely. The rearrangement uses TRBV28 and TRBJ1-1, with D possibly TRBD1 on 5 matching bases. The CDR3 is 11 residues long. The germline V and J ends were trimmed by 7 bases and 3 bases, with 6 bases remaining between them. Germline CDR1 MDHEN, CDR2 SYDVKM. The CDR3 nucleotides read TGTGCCAGCATGGGGGACACTGAAGCTTTCTCT. Translating it yields CASMGDTEAFS.